This T cell receptor beta chain was recorded in a study of memory CD4+ T cells and cytomegalovirus serostatus. Single viable CD3+CD4+CD8-CD45RO+ cells were sorted as the memory CD4+ T cells. Germline CDR1 SGHNT, CDR2 YYREEE (reference sequence). J lost 2 bases, V lost 4 bases, and 4 bases had no gene match. The CDR3 runs to 14 residues. Concerning this clone: Other nucleotide sequences from this sample produce the same CDR3.

TCRdb's table, derived via immunoSEQ multiplex PCR, lists solely in-frame clones and lacks some. In the table there are 25,000 to 35,000 clones, around 76% of which are singletons. The sequenced sample consisted of memory CD4+ T cells from blood. The clonotype was recovered from an adult in good health and CMV-seronegative. Some clones in this sample may be carry-over from other donors' samples. This rearrangement joins TRBV5-4 to TRBJ1-2; 8 bases map to TRBD1. The CDR3 nucleotides read TGTGCCAGCAGCCCACGGACAGGGAACTATGGCTACACCTTC. The encoded protein is CASSPRTGNYGYTF.